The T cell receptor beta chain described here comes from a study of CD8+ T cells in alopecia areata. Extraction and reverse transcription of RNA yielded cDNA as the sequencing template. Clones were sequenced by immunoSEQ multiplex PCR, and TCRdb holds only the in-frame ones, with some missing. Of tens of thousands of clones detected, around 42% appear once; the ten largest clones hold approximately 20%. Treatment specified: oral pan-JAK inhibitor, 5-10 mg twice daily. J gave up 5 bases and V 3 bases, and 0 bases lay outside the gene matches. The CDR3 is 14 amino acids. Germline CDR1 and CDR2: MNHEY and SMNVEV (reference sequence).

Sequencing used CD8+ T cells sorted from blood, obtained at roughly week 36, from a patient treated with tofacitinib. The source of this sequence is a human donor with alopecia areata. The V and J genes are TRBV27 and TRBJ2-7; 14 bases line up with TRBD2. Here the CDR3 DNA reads TGTGCCAGCAGTTTGGGACTAGCGGGAGACGAGCAGTACTTC. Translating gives CASSLGLAGDEQYF.